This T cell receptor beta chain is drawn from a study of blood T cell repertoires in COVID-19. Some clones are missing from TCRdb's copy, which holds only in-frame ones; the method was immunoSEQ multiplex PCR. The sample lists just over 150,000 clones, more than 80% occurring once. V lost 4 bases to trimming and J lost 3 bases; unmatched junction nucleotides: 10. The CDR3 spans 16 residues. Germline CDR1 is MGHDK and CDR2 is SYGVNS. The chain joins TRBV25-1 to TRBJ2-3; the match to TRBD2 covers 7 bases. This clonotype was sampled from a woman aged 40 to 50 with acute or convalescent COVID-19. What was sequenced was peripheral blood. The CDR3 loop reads CASSVPAGVSTDTQYF. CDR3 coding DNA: TGTGCCAGCAGTGTGCCTGCGGGAGTCAGTACAGATACGCAGTATTTT.